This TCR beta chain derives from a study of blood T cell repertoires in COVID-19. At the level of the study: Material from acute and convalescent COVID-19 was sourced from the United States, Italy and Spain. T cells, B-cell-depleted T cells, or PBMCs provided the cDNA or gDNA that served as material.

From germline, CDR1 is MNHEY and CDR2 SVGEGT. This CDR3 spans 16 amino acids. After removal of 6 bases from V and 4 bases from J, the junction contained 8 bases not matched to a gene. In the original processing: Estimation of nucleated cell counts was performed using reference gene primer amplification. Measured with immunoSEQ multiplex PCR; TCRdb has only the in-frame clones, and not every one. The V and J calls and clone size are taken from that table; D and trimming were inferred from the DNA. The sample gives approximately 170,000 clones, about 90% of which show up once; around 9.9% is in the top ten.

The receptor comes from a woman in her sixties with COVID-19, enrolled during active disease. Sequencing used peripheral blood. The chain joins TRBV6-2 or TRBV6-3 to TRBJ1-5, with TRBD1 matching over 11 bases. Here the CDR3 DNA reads TGTGCCAGCAGCCACCCCGGGACAGGGGGGAATCAGCCCCAGCATTTT. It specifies CASSHPGTGGNQPQHF.